The clone carrying this TCR beta chain was recorded at least ten times. Its antigen is not known. Reverse transcribing all isolated RNA meant expressed TCRB transcripts were sequenced. The average read count of naive, central memory and regulatory T cell samples was approximately 3.5 million. Assay: immunoSEQ multiplex PCR; the TCRdb copy retains only in-frame clones and omits some. The sample lists 200,000 to 250,000 clones, roughly 11% occurring once. The data are from a study of beta chain features in type 1 diabetes. The germline V and J ends were trimmed by 0 bases and 17 bases, with 12 bases remaining between them. CDR1 and CDR2 from the germline V gene are SGHKS and YYEKEE (reference sequence). CDR3 length: 12 amino acids. A heparinised blood draw that averaged roughly 110 mL was obtained once from each donor. By way of CD45RO/CCR7/CD25/CD127/CD95/CD27, the CD4+ regulatory, stem cell-like memory, central memory and naive cells were sorted.

Study-wide points: Shorter TCRB CDR3s, moderately but significantly so, marked every one of the four CD4+ subsets in Type 1 diabetes patients.

This sequence was found in a man between 18 and 35 years old in good health. J is TRBJ2-6 and V is TRBV5-5; D is perhaps TRBD1 or TRBD2 (5 bases each). Sequencing input: central memory CD4+ T cells from blood. Here the CDR3 DNA reads TGTGCCAGCAGCTTGGCCGTCGGGACCTTGACTTTC. Protein sequence: CASSLAVGTLTF.